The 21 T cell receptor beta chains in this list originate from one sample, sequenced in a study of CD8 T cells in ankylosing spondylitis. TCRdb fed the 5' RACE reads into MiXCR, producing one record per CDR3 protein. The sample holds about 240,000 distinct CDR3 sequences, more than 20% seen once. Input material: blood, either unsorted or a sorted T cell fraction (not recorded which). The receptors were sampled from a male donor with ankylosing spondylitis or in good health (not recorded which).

CDR3 loop: CASRYGGAGEKLFF. CDR3 in DNA: TGTGCCAGCCGCTACGGGGGGGCAGGTGAAAAACTGTTTTTT. The V and J genes are TRBV6-5 and TRBJ1-4, with D perhaps TRBD1 (6 bases). The germline gives CDR1 MNHEY, CDR2 SVGAGI. The germline V and J ends were trimmed by 8 bases and 7 bases, with 17 bases remaining between them. The CDR3 runs 14 residues.

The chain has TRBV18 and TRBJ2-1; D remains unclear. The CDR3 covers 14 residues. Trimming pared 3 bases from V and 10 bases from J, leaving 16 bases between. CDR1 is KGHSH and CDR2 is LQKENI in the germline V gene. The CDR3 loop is CASSPPLEVGEQFF. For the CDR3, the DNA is TGTGCCAGCTCACCTCCCCTAGAAGTGGGGGAGCAGTTCTTC.

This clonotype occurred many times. CDR3 in DNA: TGCAGTGCTAGAGAAGGCGACACCTTC. Its protein is CSAREGDTF. V is TRBV20-1 and J is TRBJ1-2; D remains ambiguous. CDR3 size: 9 residues. In germline, CDR1 is DFQATT, CDR2 SNEGSKA (reference sequence). The ends were cut back, 0 bases at V and 12 bases at J, with 5 bases in the middle.

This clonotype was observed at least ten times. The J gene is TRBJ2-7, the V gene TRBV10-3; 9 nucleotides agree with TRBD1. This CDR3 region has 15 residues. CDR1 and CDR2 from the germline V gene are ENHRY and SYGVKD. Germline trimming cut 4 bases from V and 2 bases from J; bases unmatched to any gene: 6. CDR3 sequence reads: CAISAPGTGTYEQYF. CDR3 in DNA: TGTGCCATCAGTGCCCCCGGGACAGGGACCTACGAGCAGTACTTC.

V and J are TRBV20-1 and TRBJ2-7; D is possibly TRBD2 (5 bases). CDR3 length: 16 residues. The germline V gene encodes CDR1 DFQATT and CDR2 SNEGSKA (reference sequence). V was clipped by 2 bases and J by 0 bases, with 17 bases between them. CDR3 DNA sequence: TGCAGTGCTAGACCCGGACTGACGATACGCTCCTACGAGCAGTACTTC. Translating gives CSARPGLTIRSYEQYF.

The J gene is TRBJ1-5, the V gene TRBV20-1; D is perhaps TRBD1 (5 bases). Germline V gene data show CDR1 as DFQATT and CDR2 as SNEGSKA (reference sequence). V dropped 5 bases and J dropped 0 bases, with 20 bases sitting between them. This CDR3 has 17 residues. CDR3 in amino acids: CSAPARGGTLSNQPQHF. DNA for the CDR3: TGCAGTGCTCCAGCCCGGGGGGGGACCCTTAGCAATCAGCCCCAGCATTTT.

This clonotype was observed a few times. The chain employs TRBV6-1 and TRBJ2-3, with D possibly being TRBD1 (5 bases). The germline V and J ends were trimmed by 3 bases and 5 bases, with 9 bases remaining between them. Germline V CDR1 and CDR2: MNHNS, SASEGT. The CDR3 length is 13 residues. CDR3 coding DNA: TGTGCCAGCAGTGACAGGGAACTAGATACGCAGTATTTT. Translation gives CASSDRELDTQYF.

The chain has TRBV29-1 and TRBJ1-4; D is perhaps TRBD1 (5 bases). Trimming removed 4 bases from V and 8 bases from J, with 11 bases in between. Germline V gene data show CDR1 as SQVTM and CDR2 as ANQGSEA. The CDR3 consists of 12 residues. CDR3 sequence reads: CSVGGGVEKLFF. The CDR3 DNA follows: TGCAGCGTTGGTGGAGGGGTCGAAAAACTGTTTTTT. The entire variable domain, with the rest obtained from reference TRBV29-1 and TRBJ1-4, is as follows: SAVISQKPSRDICQRGTSLTIQCQVDSQVTMMFWYRQQPGQSLTLIATANQGSEATYESGFVIDKFPISRPNLTFSTLTVSNMSPEDSSIYLCSVGGGVEKLFFGSGTQLSVL.

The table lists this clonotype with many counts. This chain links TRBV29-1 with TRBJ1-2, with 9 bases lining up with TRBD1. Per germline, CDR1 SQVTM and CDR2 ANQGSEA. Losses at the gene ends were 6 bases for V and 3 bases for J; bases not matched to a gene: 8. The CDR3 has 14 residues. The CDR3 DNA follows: TGCAGCGTCCAAAACAGGGGGCGCGACTATGGCTACACCTTC. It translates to CSVQNRGRDYGYTF.

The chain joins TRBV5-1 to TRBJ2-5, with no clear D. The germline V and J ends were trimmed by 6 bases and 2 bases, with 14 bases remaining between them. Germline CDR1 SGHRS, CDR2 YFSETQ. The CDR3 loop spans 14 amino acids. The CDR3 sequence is CASKSRATQETQYF. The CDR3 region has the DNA TGCGCCAGCAAGTCTCGGGCGACTCAAGAGACCCAGTACTTC.

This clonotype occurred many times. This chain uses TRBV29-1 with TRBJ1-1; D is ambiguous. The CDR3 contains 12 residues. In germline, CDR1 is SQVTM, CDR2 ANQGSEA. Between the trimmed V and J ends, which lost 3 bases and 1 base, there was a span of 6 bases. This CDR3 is CSVEVPNTEAFF. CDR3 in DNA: TGCAGCGTTGAGGTCCCGAACACTGAAGCTTTCTTT.

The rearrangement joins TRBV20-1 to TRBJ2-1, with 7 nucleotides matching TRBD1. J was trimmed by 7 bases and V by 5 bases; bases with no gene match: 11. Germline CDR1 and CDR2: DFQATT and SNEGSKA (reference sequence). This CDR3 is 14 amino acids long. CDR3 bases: TGCAGTGCTTCTGCCAGACAGGGAAAGAATGAGCAGTTCTTC. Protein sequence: CSASARQGKNEQFF.

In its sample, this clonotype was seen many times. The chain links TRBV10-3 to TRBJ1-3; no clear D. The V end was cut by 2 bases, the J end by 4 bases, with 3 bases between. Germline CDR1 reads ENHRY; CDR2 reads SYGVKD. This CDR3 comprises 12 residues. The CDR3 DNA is TGTGCCATCAGTGAGATAGGAAACACCATATATTTT. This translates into CAISEIGNTIYF.

The CDR3 is CASRAPDEQFF. The CDR3, as DNA: TGTGCCAGCAGGGCTCCCGATGAGCAGTTCTTC. V and J are TRBV2 and TRBJ2-1, with D unclear. The V end was cut by 6 bases, the J end by 8 bases, with 8 bases between. CDR3 length: 11 residues. Germline values: CDR1 SNHLY, CDR2 FYNNEI.

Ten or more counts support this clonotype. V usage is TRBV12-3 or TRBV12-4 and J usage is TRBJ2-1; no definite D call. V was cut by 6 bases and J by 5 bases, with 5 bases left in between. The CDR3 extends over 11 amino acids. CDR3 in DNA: TGTGCCAGCAGCCCTCACAATGAGCAGTTCTTC. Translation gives CASSPHNEQFF.

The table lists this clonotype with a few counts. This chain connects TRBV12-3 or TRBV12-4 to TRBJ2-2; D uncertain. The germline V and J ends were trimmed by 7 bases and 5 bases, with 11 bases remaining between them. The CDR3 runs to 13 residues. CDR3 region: CASTPGQTGELFF. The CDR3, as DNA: TGTGCCAGCACCCCCGGTCAGACCGGGGAGCTGTTTTTT.

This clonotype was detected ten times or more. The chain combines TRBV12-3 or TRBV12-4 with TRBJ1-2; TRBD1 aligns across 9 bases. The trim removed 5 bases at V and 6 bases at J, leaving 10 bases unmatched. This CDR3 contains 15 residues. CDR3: CASSLFGTGQDGYTF. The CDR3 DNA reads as TGTGCCAGCAGTCTGTTCGGGACAGGGCAGGATGGCTACACCTTC.

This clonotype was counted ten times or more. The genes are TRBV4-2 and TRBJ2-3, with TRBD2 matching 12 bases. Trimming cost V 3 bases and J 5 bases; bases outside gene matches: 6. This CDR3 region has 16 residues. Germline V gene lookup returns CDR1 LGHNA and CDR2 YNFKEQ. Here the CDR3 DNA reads TGTGCCAGCAGCCACAGACTAGCGGGAGAGGGAGATACGCAGTATTTT. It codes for CASSHRLAGEGDTQYF.

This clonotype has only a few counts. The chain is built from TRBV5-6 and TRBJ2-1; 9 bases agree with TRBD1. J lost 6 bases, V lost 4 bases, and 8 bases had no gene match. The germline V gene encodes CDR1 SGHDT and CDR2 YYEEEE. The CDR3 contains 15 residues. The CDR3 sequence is CASSRPGTGRNEQFF. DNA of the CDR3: TGTGCCAGCAGCCGTCCCGGGACAGGGCGCAATGAGCAGTTCTTC.

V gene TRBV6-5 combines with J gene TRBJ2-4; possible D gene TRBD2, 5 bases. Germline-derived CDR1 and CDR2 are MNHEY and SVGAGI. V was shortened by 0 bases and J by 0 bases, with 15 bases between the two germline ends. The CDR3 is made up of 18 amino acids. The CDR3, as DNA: TGTGCCAGCAGTTACTCATCCGGGGTGTCGTTAGCCAAAAACATTCAGTACTTC. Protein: CASSYSSGVSLAKNIQYF.

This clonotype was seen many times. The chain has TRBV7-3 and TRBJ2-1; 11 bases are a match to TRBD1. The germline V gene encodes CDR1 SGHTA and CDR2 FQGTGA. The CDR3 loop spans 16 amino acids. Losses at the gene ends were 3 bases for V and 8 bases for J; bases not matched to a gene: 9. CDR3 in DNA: TGTGCCAGCAGCTTCACCGGTGGGACAGGGGGGGATGAGCAGTTCTTC. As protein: CASSFTGGTGGDEQFF.